One sample yielded the 25 T cell receptor beta chains listed below, sequenced in a study of metastatic and nonmetastatic thyroid tumors. Each patient went into thyroid surgery without having received any treatment. With MiXCR, TCRdb called clones anew from the PCR reads. The sample lists about 38,000 clones; around half were seen once. The sequenced material came from tumor tissue. The receptors here all came from a male donor with papillary thyroid cancer or a benign thyroid nodule (not recorded which). Some clones in this sample may be carry-over from other donors' samples.

V is TRBV4-1 and J is TRBJ2-1; D not certain. The ends were cut back, 2 bases at V and 7 bases at J, with 9 bases in the middle. Germline V lookup: CDR1 MGHRA, CDR2 YSYEKL. This CDR3 spans 13 amino acids. Written as DNA, the CDR3 is TGCGCCAGCAGCCAAATGGAATCGAATGAGCAGTTCTTC. This sequence encodes CASSQMESNEQFF.

The chain employs TRBV11-2 and TRBJ2-1; TRBD2 agrees at 7 bases. The V gene's germline CDR1 is SGHAT and CDR2 FQNNGV. V gave up 3 bases and J gave up 0 bases; unmatched junction bases: 5. The CDR3 loop spans 16 amino acids. CDR3 sequence reads: CASSFVGGSSYNEQFF. CDR3 in DNA: TGTGCCAGCAGCTTCGTGGGGGGGAGCTCCTACAATGAGCAGTTCTTC.

This clone has just a few counts. This chain links TRBV6-1 with TRBJ2-7; D gene uncertain. The CDR3 extends over 14 amino acids. CDR1 and CDR2 (germline): MNHNS, SASEGT. Trimming took off 2 bases at V and 0 bases at J, with 8 bases between the two ends. The CDR3 DNA is TGTGCCAGCAGTGAATCTATTAGCTCCTACGAGCAGTACTTC. It yields the protein CASSESISSYEQYF.

The chain employs TRBV11-3 and TRBJ2-1, with TRBD2 identical over 7 bases. Trimming took 5 bases from V and 0 from J; bases not matched to a gene: 7. The V gene's germline CDR1 is SGHNT and CDR2 YENEEA. CDR3 length: 16 residues. CDR3 sequence reads: CASSPGTNPSYNEQFF. CDR3 DNA sequence: TGTGCCAGCAGCCCAGGGACTAACCCCTCCTACAATGAGCAGTTCTTC.

This rearrangement joins TRBV20-1 to TRBJ2-1; 10 positions agree with TRBD2. Germline V gives CDR1 DFQATT, CDR2 SNEGSKA (reference sequence). The CDR3 sequence is 15 residues long. The trim removed 5 bases at V and 7 bases at J, leaving 11 bases unmatched. The CDR3, as DNA: TGCAGTGCTCCTCAGCCGGGACTAGCGTCTAATGAGCAGTTCTTC. This gives the protein CSAPQPGLASNEQFF.

This chain's CDR3 is CASSLPGVDYGYTF. CDR3 coding DNA: TGTGCCAGCAGTTTACCGGGGGTGGACTATGGCTACACCTTC. The V gene is TRBV12-3 or TRBV12-4, the J gene TRBJ1-2; possibly TRBD1 for D (5 bases). The CDR3 covers 14 residues. With 2 bases removed from V and 3 bases from J, the gap between germline ends came to 10 bases.

The chain joins TRBV5-1 to TRBJ2-3; possibly TRBD2 for D (6 bases). The CDR3 is 15 amino acids. Germline V gene data show CDR1 as SGHRS and CDR2 as YFSETQ. With 0 bases removed from V and 2 bases from J, the gap between germline ends came to 10 bases. Here the CDR3 DNA reads TGCGCCAGCAGCTTGGAGGGACTGTACACAGATACGCAGTATTTT. This codes for CASSLEGLYTDTQYF.

The chain recombines TRBV13 with TRBJ2-1; D gene ambiguous. Germline assignment: CDR1 PRHDT and CDR2 FYEKMQ (reference sequence). This CDR3 contains 16 residues. Trimming took 5 bases from V and 5 from J, leaving 19 bases between them. Here the CDR3 DNA reads TGTGCCAGCAGCACCCGGACGGGCGCGGATAACAATGAGCAGTTCTTC. It encodes CASSTRTGADNNEQFF.

This clone was counted only a few times. The V call is TRBV11-2, the J call TRBJ1-5; D is unclear. Germline assignment: CDR1 SGHAT and CDR2 FQNNGV. This CDR3 comprises 14 residues. Trimming took 4 bases from V and 2 from J, leaving 9 bases between them. Here the CDR3 reads CASSSRQGNQPQHF. Here the CDR3 DNA reads TGTGCCAGCAGCTCAAGGCAGGGCAATCAGCCCCAGCATTTT. The whole variable domain, remainder taken from reference TRBV11-2 and TRBJ1-5, is EAGVAQSPRYKIIEKRQSVAFWCNPISGHATLYWYQQILGQGPKLLIQFQNNGVVDDSQLPKDRFSAERLKGVDSTLKIQPAKLEDSAVYLCASSSRQGNQPQHFGDGTRLSIL.

This chain links TRBV30 with TRBJ1-2, with 7 bases identical to TRBD1. The V and J ends lost 6 bases and 7 bases, in that order; junction bases with no gene match: 11. Germline lookup yields CDR1 GTSNPN and CDR2 SVGIG (reference sequence). The CDR3 has 13 residues. For the CDR3, the DNA is TGTGCCTGCACAGGGGTCGGCCTGGGTGGCTACACCTTC. Its translation is CACTGVGLGGYTF.

The rearrangement uses TRBV30 and TRBJ1-5; D gene unclear. Trimming shortened V by 0 bases and J by 6 bases, and 9 bases separated the two germline ends. Germline values: CDR1 GTSNPN, CDR2 SVGIG (reference sequence). The CDR3 sequence is 13 residues long. The CDR3 region has the DNA TGTGCCTGGAGTGTAAGCCAGCGTCAGCCCCAGCATTTT. Its protein is CAWSVSQRQPQHF.

This clone was seen more than once but under ten times. This chain links TRBV2 with TRBJ1-4; a possible D gene is TRBD1 (5 bases). With 3 bases removed from V and 8 bases from J, the gap between germline ends came to 13 bases. CDR1 and CDR2 from the germline V gene are SNHLY and FYNNEI. The CDR3 has 14 amino acids. The CDR3 reads CASSDVQGREKLFF. The CDR3 bases are TGTGCCAGCAGTGATGTCCAGGGCAGGGAAAAACTGTTTTTT.

This clone was counted a few times. The chain has TRBV15 and TRBJ2-7, with D perhaps matching TRBD1 (5 bases). The germline V gene has CDR1 LNHNV and CDR2 YYDKDF (reference sequence). The CDR3 has 14 residues. The V and J ends lost 0 bases and 6 bases respectively, with 12 bases between them. This chain's CDR3 is CATSRDIVRVEQYF. The CDR3 DNA follows: TGTGCCACCAGCAGAGATATCGTCAGGGTCGAGCAGTACTTC.

The chain recombines TRBV27 with TRBJ1-1; D is uncertain. The CDR3 contains 16 residues. V was cut by 3 bases and J by 1 base, with 15 bases left in between. From germline, CDR1 is MNHEY and CDR2 SMNVEV (reference sequence). CDR3 residues: CASSFGPPLRNTEAFF. Written as DNA, the CDR3 is TGTGCCAGCAGTTTTGGACCCCCTTTGAGGAACACTGAAGCTTTCTTT.

The genes are TRBV28 and TRBJ2-7; TRBD1 might be the D (6 bases). This CDR3 has 15 residues. Trimming cost V 7 bases and J 2 bases, with 18 bases left between them. Germline V lookup: CDR1 MDHEN, CDR2 SYDVKM. The CDR3 coding sequence is TGTGCCAGCAAGGGGGTCTTCGACACAGCCTACGAGCAGTACTTC. This gives the protein CASKGVFDTAYEQYF. Based on the CDR3 plus reference TRBV28 and TRBJ2-7, the full variable domain is DVKVTQSSRYLVKRTGEKVFLECVQDMDHENMFWYRQDPGLGLRLIYFSYDVKMKEKGDIPEGYSVSREKKERFSLILESASTNQTSMYLCASKGVFDTAYEQYFGPGTRLTVT.

The rearrangement links TRBV20-1 to TRBJ2-5; D unresolved. The V end was cut by 5 bases, the J end by 4 bases, with 8 bases between. This CDR3 contains 11 residues. Per germline, CDR1 DFQATT and CDR2 SNEGSKA (reference sequence). CDR3 amino acids: CSAPSRETQYF. For the CDR3, the DNA is TGCAGTGCTCCCAGCAGAGAGACCCAGTACTTC.

Within the sample, this clone is large (0.1 to 1%). The chain joins TRBV20-1 to TRBJ2-5; no firm D call. This CDR3 region has 15 residues. CDR1 and CDR2 from the germline V gene are DFQATT and SNEGSKA (reference sequence). V shed 1 base and J shed 2 bases, with 14 bases lying between them. CDR3 residues: CSARVFADGQETQYF. CDR3 DNA: TGCAGTGCTAGAGTGTTCGCGGACGGACAAGAGACCCAGTACTTC.

Note on this clone: At one boundary the junction diverges from the germline segment, which might be a read error. The chain uses TRBV19 and TRBJ2-7; TRBD1 might be the D (6 bases). Germline-derived CDR1 and CDR2 are LNHDA and SQIVND (reference sequence). This CDR3 has 13 residues. The CDR3 coding sequence is TGTGCCAGTAGCCCCGCGGTACGGACAGCTGTGCACTTC. Its translation is CASSPAVRTAVHF. Full variable domain (outside the CDR3, taken from reference TRBV19 and TRBJ2-7): DGGITQSPKYLFRKEGQNVTLSCEQNLNHDAMYWYRQDPGQGLRLIYYSQIVNDFQKGDIAEGYSVSREKKESFPLTVTSAQKNPTAFYLCASSPAVRTAVHFGPGTRLTVT.

A note on this clone: At one end the junction does not follow the germline gene, possibly because of a read error. The rearrangement links TRBV10-3 to TRBJ1-6; D unclear. Germline V gives CDR1 ENHRY, CDR2 SYGVKD. This CDR3 is 20 amino acids long. In nucleotides, the CDR3 is TGTGCCAGCAGTGAGTCAGGCCGCTTTTCTTTTAGCTCCTATAATTCACCCCTCCACTTT. Residues: CASSESGRFSFSSYNSPLHF.

This sequence joins TRBV5-4 and TRBJ2-7; D call uncertain. V lost 1 base and J lost 6, with 8 bases in between. This CDR3 has 12 residues. CDR1 is SGHNT, CDR2 YYREEE, per germline (reference sequence). The CDR3 DNA sequence: TGTGCCAGCAGCTTGAGGGTCGGCGAGCAGTACTTC. This codes for CASSLRVGEQYF.

The rearrangement links TRBV9 to TRBJ1-1; maybe TRBD1 (6 bases). From germline, CDR1 is SGDLS and CDR2 YYNGEE. Deletions cut 3 bases from V and 8 bases from J, with 23 bases between. The CDR3 covers 16 residues. CDR3 in amino acids: CASSADYAGEGEEAFF. DNA for the CDR3: TGTGCCAGCAGCGCCGACTACGCAGGGGAAGGGGAAGAAGCTTTCTTT.

About this clone: At one of its ends the junction is not consistent with the germline gene, which may arise from a read error. The same CDR3 can be traced to other DNA sequences in this sample. This chain joins TRBV20-1 and TRBJ1-2; D uncertain. This CDR3 spans 15 amino acids. Germline CDR1 DFQATT, CDR2 SNEGSKA (reference sequence). DNA of the CDR3: TGCAGCGCTAGCGTGCCGGAGTCCCCTAACTATGGCTACACCTTC. It translates to CSASVPESPNYGYTF.

The CDR3 here is CSARRQGGNEQFF. The CDR3, as DNA: TGCAGTGCTAGGAGACAGGGTGGAAATGAGCAGTTCTTC. The gene calls are TRBV20-1 and TRBJ2-1; TRBD1 matches 7 bases. With V trimmed by 3 bases and J by 7 bases, 6 bases remained unmatched. The CDR3 is 13 residues long. Germline V gene sequence: CDR1 DFQATT, CDR2 SNEGSKA (reference sequence).

V is TRBV13 and J is TRBJ2-1; D might be TRBD2 (6 bases). Trimming removed 8 bases from V and 3 bases from J, with 14 bases in between. This CDR3 spans 14 amino acids. Looked up from germline, CDR1 is PRHDT and CDR2 is FYEKMQ (reference sequence). DNA for the CDR3: TGTGCCAGCCTGAGGGCGGGGATCTACAATGAGCAGTTCTTC. As protein: CASLRAGIYNEQFF.

The V and J genes are TRBV18 and TRBJ1-1, with a weak D call TRBD1 (5 bases). V was pared by 6 bases and J by 2 bases, with 13 bases between. The CDR3 runs 14 residues. From germline, CDR1 is KGHSH and CDR2 LQKENI. CDR3 bases: TGTGCCAGCTCGTTGACTGACAGTAACACTGAAGCTTTCTTT. Protein: CASSLTDSNTEAFF.